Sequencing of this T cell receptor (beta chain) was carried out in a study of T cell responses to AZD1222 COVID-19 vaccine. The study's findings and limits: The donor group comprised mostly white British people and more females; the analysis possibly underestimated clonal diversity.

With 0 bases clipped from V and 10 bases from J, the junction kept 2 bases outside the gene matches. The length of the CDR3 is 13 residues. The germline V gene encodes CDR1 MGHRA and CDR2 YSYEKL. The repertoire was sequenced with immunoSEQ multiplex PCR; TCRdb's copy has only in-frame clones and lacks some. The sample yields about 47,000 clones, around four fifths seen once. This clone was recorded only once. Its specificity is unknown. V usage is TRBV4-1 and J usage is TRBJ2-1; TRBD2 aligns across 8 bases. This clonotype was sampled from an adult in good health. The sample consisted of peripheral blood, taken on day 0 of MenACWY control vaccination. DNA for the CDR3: TGCGCCAGCAGCCAAGATACGGGAGGGGAGCAGTTCTTC. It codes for CASSQDTGGEQFF.